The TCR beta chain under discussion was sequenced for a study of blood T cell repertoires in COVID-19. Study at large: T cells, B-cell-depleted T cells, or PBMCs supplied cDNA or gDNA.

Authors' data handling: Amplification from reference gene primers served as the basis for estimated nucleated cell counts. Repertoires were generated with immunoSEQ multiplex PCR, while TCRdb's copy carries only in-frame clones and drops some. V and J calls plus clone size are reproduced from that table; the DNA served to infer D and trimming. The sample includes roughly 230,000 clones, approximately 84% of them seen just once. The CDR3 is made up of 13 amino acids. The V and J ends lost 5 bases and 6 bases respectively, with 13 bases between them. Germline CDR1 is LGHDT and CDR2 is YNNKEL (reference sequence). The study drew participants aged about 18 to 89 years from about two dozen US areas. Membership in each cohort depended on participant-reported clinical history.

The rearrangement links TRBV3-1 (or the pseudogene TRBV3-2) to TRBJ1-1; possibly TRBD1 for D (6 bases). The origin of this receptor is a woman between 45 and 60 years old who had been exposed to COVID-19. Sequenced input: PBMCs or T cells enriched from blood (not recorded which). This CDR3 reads CASSADSLAEAFF. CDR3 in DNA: TGTGCCAGCAGCGCGGACAGCCTAGCTGAAGCTTTCTTT.